This entry lists 18 T cell receptor beta chains sequenced from one sample in a study of cytomegalovirus exposure and HLA in healthy donors. The PCR contained 60 Vbeta and 13 Jbeta primers. TCRdb's copy holds only in-frame clones and misses some; the assay was immunoSEQ multiplex PCR. The sample lists around 150,000 clones, about two thirds occurring once. Sequencing input: PBMCs. These receptors all stem from a man in his sixties in good health and CMV-seronegative.

This clone came up a few times. The rearrangement links TRBV5-4 to TRBJ2-5, with TRBD1 matching 8 bases. Germline lookup yields CDR1 SGHNT and CDR2 YYREEE (reference sequence). After removal of 7 bases from V and 5 bases from J, the junction contained 13 bases not matched to a gene. The CDR3 covers 15 residues. For the CDR3, the DNA is TGTGCCAGCCGCCTTCGAACAGGGGGGAAGGAGACCCAGTACTTC. This gives the protein CASRLRTGGKETQYF.

This clone was observed a handful of times. The chain links TRBV28 to TRBJ2-2; a possible D gene is TRBD2 (7 bases). CDR3 size: 14 residues. V was shortened by 3 bases and J by 5 bases, with 10 bases between the two germline ends. The germline V gene encodes CDR1 MDHEN and CDR2 SYDVKM. Written as DNA, the CDR3 is TGTGCCAGCAGTTTTAGGGGGGGGACCGGGGAGCTGTTTTTT. Its translation: CASSFRGGTGELFF.

The gene calls are TRBV13 and TRBJ1-1; 10 nucleotides match TRBD1. Germline-derived CDR1 and CDR2 are PRHDT and FYEKMQ (reference sequence). Germline trimming cut 5 bases from V and 7 bases from J; bases unmatched to any gene: 13. This CDR3 has 16 residues. The DNA of the CDR3 is TGTGCCAGCAGCCCCCTGCCAGGACAGGGGGTCGATGAAGCTTTCTTT. This encodes CASSPLPGQGVDEAFF.

The chain joins TRBV5-4 to TRBJ1-4, with D unclear. Trimming took off 5 bases at V and 0 bases at J, with 8 bases between the two ends. The CDR3 contains 14 residues. CDR1 and CDR2 (germline): SGHNT, YYREEE (reference sequence). CDR3 in amino acids: CASSSHATNEKLFF. CDR3 bases: TGTGCCAGCAGTTCCCATGCAACTAATGAAAAACTGTTTTTT.

The rearrangement joins TRBV7-9 to TRBJ2-7, with 9 positions matching TRBD2. From germline, CDR1 is SEHNR and CDR2 FQNEAQ (reference sequence). The CDR3 spans 14 residues. J lost 5 bases, V lost 5 bases, and 7 bases had no gene match. The chain's CDR3 is CASSQREESHEQYF. In DNA, the CDR3 is TGTGCCAGCAGCCAGCGGGAGGAGTCCCACGAGCAGTACTTC.

The chain employs TRBV20-1 and TRBJ1-2; D uncertain. Germline V gene data show CDR1 as DFQATT and CDR2 as SNEGSKA (reference sequence). Trimming removed 3 bases at V and 8 bases at J, with 10 bases between. The CDR3 contains 11 residues. The CDR3 DNA follows: TGCAGTGCTAGCTTTATTCCGGGCTACACCTTC. Translation: CSASFIPGYTF.

This sequence joins TRBV27 and TRBJ2-7; D not resolved. V gave up 2 bases and J gave up 1 base, with 6 bases separating them. Per germline, CDR1 MNHEY and CDR2 SMNVEV (reference sequence). This CDR3 spans 13 amino acids. CDR3 protein: CASSLVHSYEQYF. Written as DNA, the CDR3 is TGTGCCAGCAGTTTAGTACATTCCTACGAGCAGTACTTC.

This clone was observed a handful of times. The genes are TRBV4-1 and TRBJ1-1, with D tentatively TRBD1 (6 bases). Trimming shortened V by 2 bases and J by 11 bases, and 15 bases separated the two germline ends. CDR1 is MGHRA, CDR2 YSYEKL, per germline. This CDR3 region has 13 residues. CDR3 sequence reads: CASSQTGGLDAFF. For the CDR3, the DNA is TGCGCCAGCAGCCAAACGGGGGGCTTAGATGCTTTCTTT.

The J gene is TRBJ2-1, the V gene TRBV9; 12 nucleotides agree with TRBD2. Per the germline V gene, CDR1 is SGDLS and CDR2 is YYNGEE. The CDR3 runs to 17 residues. V was pared by 2 bases and J by 6 bases, with 9 bases of the junction left unmatched. CDR3 DNA sequence: TGTGCCAGCAGCGTCAGTGCTCCTAGCGGGAGGGGCAATGAGCAGTTCTTC. Protein: CASSVSAPSGRGNEQFF. Based on the CDR3 plus reference TRBV9 and TRBJ2-1, the full variable domain is DSGVTQTPKHLITATGQRVTLRCSPRSGDLSVYWYQQSLDQGLQFLIQYYNGEERAKGNILERFSAQQFPDLHSELNLSSLELGDSALYFCASSVSAPSGRGNEQFFGPGTRLTVL.

The chain links TRBV11-2 to TRBJ2-7, with TRBD2 identical over 8 bases. After removal of 7 bases from V and 2 bases from J, the junction contained 4 bases not matched to a gene. CDR3 length equals 13 residues. Germline V gene lookup returns CDR1 SGHAT and CDR2 FQNNGV. CDR3 amino acids: CASTGGGTYEQYF. Here the CDR3 DNA reads TGTGCCAGCACCGGGGGGGGGACCTACGAGCAGTACTTC.

The chain uses TRBV6-6 and TRBJ2-7; D might be TRBD1 (5 bases). The germline V gene has CDR1 MNHNY and CDR2 SVGAGI (reference sequence). This CDR3 has 14 amino acids. The germline V and J ends were trimmed by 5 bases and 2 bases, with 13 bases remaining between them. The chain's CDR3 is CASSPNQGAYEQYF. The CDR3 nucleotides read TGTGCCAGCAGTCCAAACCAGGGTGCCTACGAGCAGTACTTC.

The chain carries TRBV19 and TRBJ2-2, with D perhaps matching TRBD1 (6 bases). The CDR3 consists of 17 residues. V was shortened by 0 bases and J by 6 bases, with 17 bases between the two germline ends. The germline CDR1 and CDR2 sequences are LNHDA and SQIVND (reference sequence). The CDR3 here is CASSIESRQGSAGELFF. CDR3 bases: TGTGCCAGTAGTATAGAAAGTCGGCAGGGGTCGGCCGGGGAGCTGTTTTTT.

The chain has TRBV19 and TRBJ1-2; D is unclear. The CDR3 covers 11 residues. Germline assignment: CDR1 LNHDA and CDR2 SQIVND (reference sequence). Between the trimmed V and J ends, which lost 7 bases and 5 bases, there was a span of 8 bases. CDR3 bases: TGTGCCAGTATCGGCGGTTATGGCTACACCTTC. This gives the protein CASIGGYGYTF.

The J gene is TRBJ2-7, the V gene TRBV6-5; 8 nucleotides agree with TRBD1. CDR3 length equals 14 residues. Trimming cost V 11 bases and J 1 base; bases outside gene matches: 10. Per germline, CDR1 MNHEY and CDR2 SVGAGI. The CDR3 is CASVGTGGSYEQYF. For the CDR3, the DNA is TGTGCCTCAGTAGGCACAGGGGGTTCCTACGAGCAGTACTTC.

Concerning this clone: At the DNA level, this CDR3 is encoded by other sequences in the same sample as well. The J gene is TRBJ2-5, the V gene TRBV7-2, with 7 bases aligning to TRBD2. Germline CDR1 SGHTA, CDR2 FQGNSA. The CDR3 runs to 13 residues. V gave up 2 bases and J gave up 5 bases; unmatched junction bases: 2. CDR3 amino acids: CASSLYGGETQYF. In DNA, the CDR3 is TGTGCCAGCAGCTTATACGGGGGGGAGACCCAGTACTTC.

The chain is built from TRBV6-6 and TRBJ2-7; D is unclear. Germline V gene sequence: CDR1 MNHNY, CDR2 SVGAGI (reference sequence). The CDR3 extends over 13 amino acids. Trimming left V 6 bases short and J 2 bases short, with 11 bases between. This CDR3 is CASSVLQTYEQYF. In DNA form, the CDR3 reads TGTGCCAGCAGCGTACTACAAACCTACGAGCAGTACTTC.

V is TRBV19 and J is TRBJ1-1, with D possibly TRBD1 on 6 matching bases. The V gene lost 4 bases and the J gene lost 6 bases, with 12 bases spanning the gap. This CDR3 is built from 13 residues. Germline V gives CDR1 LNHDA, CDR2 SQIVND (reference sequence). The CDR3 sequence is CASSNLQGAEAFF. DNA for the CDR3: TGTGCCAGTAGTAACCTACAGGGCGCTGAAGCTTTCTTT.

The rearrangement uses TRBV15 and TRBJ1-4; 8 nucleotides line up with TRBD1. The V gene end was trimmed by 0 bases and the J gene end by 0 bases; junction bases not matched to a gene: 3. This CDR3 has 17 amino acids. Germline values: CDR1 LNHNV, CDR2 YYDKDF (reference sequence). CDR3 sequence (DNA): TGTGCCACCAGCAGAGATAGGGGACAGGCAACTAATGAAAAACTGTTTTTT. Amino acid sequence: CATSRDRGQATNEKLFF.